This TCR beta chain was obtained from a study of control samples from healthy donors and cancer patients (dated by TCRdb to about 2020). Looking up the germline V gene (reference sequence) yields CDR1 GTSNPN and CDR2 SVGIG. Inclusive of the bounding cysteine and phenylalanine, the CDR3 is 14 residues long. Only the CDR3 DNA is retained, 42 bases long and in frame from the first base. V drops 3 bases and J drops 1 base, leaving 12 bases in between. The count of this clone is one. Its antigen is still unknown. There are no base qualities to consult, and no much larger clone falls within one base. The protocol used for the library was the immunoSEQ multiplex PCR assay. Sourced from immuneACCESS, this table was stored by TCRdb with only in-frame sequences that have V and J called. A share of the clones is absent; for the studies checked, an unresolved V gene accounts for under half, and the remainder has no known explanation. This sample is represented by 2,000 to 3,000 clones; around 96% of them were singletons. The ten largest clonotypes hold roughly 12% of the sample.

The sequenced sample was PBMCs. Recombination connected TRBV30 to TRBJ1-1, with the D gene too uncertain to name. The receptor was derived from a man in his 70s with colorectal cancer. The CDR3 protein: CAWSLLSPNTEAFF. The DNA sequence is as follows: TGTGCCTGGAGCCTTCTATCCCCGAACACTGAAGCTTTCTTT.